This TCR beta chain appears in the sequencing data of a study of Ad26.COV2.S vaccination and SARS-CoV-2 variants. Whole-study findings and limits: Those who received vaccine or placebo ended up with similar non-spike TCR breadth. In TCR breadth and depth analyses, total T cell responses may have been underestimated.

About this clone: Antigen specificity is unknown.

Here immunoSEQ multiplex PCR was the method, and the copy in TCRdb shows in-frame clones only, minus some. The sample has about 180,000 clones; around 90% are singletons. The CDR3 length is 13 residues. Between the trimmed V and J ends, which lost 4 bases and 1 base, there was a span of 8 bases. CDR1 and CDR2 (germline): SGHRS, YFSETQ. Sequenced material: peripheral blood, taken after recovery from COVID-19. The sequence came from a human donor who had recovered from COVID-19. The V call is TRBV5-1, the J call TRBJ2-5; unclear D gene. The CDR3 nucleotides are TGCGCCAGCAGCGTGAGAGGCCAAGAGACCCAGTACTTC. Translated: CASSVRGQETQYF.